The rows below give T cell receptor beta chains drawn from one sample of a study of naive and memory T cell subsets. One entry per CDR3 protein results from TCRdb running MiXCR on the UMI-ligation and nested PCR reads. The repertoire consists of about 150,000 distinct CDR3 sequences, with over 20% occurring once and the leading ten covering 0.085% to 0.11%. Sequencing was done on a sample of naive CD4+ T cells from blood. The receptor source for this set is a human donor in good health. CDR3s include the opening cysteine and the closing phenylalanine or tryptophan. The order of the fields is D gene, V gene, clone size, J gene, CDR3 DNA, CDR3 protein. A D gene is named only where the DNA matches it firmly. Expanded clones are given a class, and other clones once, few, many or no size at all.

D gene: NA
V gene: TRBV2
clone size: NA
J gene: TRBJ1-1
CDR3 DNA: TGTGCCAGCAGTGAAGCCGAGAACACTGAAGCTTTCTTT
CDR3 protein: CASSEAENTEAFF

D gene: NA
V gene: TRBV14
clone size: NA
J gene: TRBJ1-5
CDR3 DNA: TGTGCCAGCAGCCAAACGACAGGTTATAGCAATCAGCCCCAGCATTTT
CDR3 protein: CASSQTTGYSNQPQHF

D gene: NA
V gene: TRBV7-6
clone size: NA
J gene: TRBJ2-5
CDR3 DNA: TGTGCCAGCAGGGCTGGTGGGAGTGAGACCCAGTACTTC
CDR3 protein: CASRAGGSETQYF

D gene: TRBD2
V gene: TRBV20-1
clone size: NA
J gene: TRBJ2-5
CDR3 DNA: TGCAGTGCTAGAAACCTAGCGGGAGGCGGAGAGACCCAGTACTTC
CDR3 protein: CSARNLAGGGETQYF

D gene: NA
V gene: TRBV29-1
clone size: many
J gene: TRBJ2-5
CDR3 DNA: TGCAGCGTTATCACGGGTTTACGGGAGACCCAGTACTTC
CDR3 protein: CSVITGLRETQYF

D gene: NA
V gene: TRBV14
clone size: NA
J gene: TRBJ1-4
CDR3 DNA: TGTGCCAGCAGCCAAAACTCGGTTAATGAAAAACTGTTTTTT
CDR3 protein: CASSQNSVNEKLFF

D gene: NA
V gene: TRBV25-1
clone size: few
J gene: TRBJ2-7
CDR3 DNA: TGTGCCAGCAGTGAGCCAGGCCAGGGGGAGCAGTACTTC
CDR3 protein: CASSEPGQGEQYF

D gene: TRBD2
V gene: TRBV5-1
clone size: few
J gene: TRBJ2-1
CDR3 DNA: TGCGCCAGCAGCACTGGACTAGCGGGAGTAAATAATGAGCAGTTCTTC
CDR3 protein: CASSTGLAGVNNEQFF

D gene: NA
V gene: TRBV12-3/TRBV12-4
clone size: many
J gene: TRBJ2-1
CDR3 DNA: TGTGCCAGCAGGACGCGAGACAGTTCCTACAATGAGCAGTTCTTC
CDR3 protein: CASRTRDSSYNEQFF

D gene: TRBD1
V gene: TRBV28
clone size: NA
J gene: TRBJ2-2
CDR3 DNA: TGTGCCAGCAGTTTGATCCAGGGGGCGAGCGGGGAGCTGTTTTTT
CDR3 protein: CASSLIQGASGELFF

D gene: NA
V gene: TRBV27
clone size: NA
J gene: TRBJ2-7
CDR3 DNA: TGTGCCAGCAGTTTATCGACAAGCACCCGGCGCGAGCAGTACTTC
CDR3 protein: CASSLSTSTRREQYF

D gene: TRBD1
V gene: TRBV3-1
clone size: NA
J gene: TRBJ2-7
CDR3 DNA: TGTGCCAGCAGCCAAGGGGGACAGGGAACTTACGAGCAGTACTTC
CDR3 protein: CASSQGGQGTYEQYF

D gene: TRBD1
V gene: TRBV12-3/TRBV12-4
clone size: few
J gene: TRBJ2-6
CDR3 DNA: TGTGCCAGCAGTTTAGGACAGGGGGGCTCTGGGGCCAACGTCCTGACTTTC
CDR3 protein: CASSLGQGGSGANVLTF

D gene: NA
V gene: TRBV6-5
clone size: few
J gene: TRBJ2-3
CDR3 DNA: TGTGCCAGCAGTTACCGAGGGTTTCCCCATACGCAGTATTTT
CDR3 protein: CASSYRGFPHTQYF

D gene: NA
V gene: TRBV12-3/TRBV12-4
clone size: few
J gene: TRBJ2-4
CDR3 DNA: TGTGCCAGCAGTCATAAAGACTCGACTCGGGGGAACATTCAGTACTTC
CDR3 protein: CASSHKDSTRGNIQYF

D gene: NA
V gene: TRBV6-6
clone size: few
J gene: TRBJ2-3
CDR3 DNA: TGTGCCAGCAGTGGAGAAAGCACAGATACGCAGTATTTT
CDR3 protein: CASSGESTDTQYF

D gene: TRBD2
V gene: TRBV20-1
clone size: NA
J gene: TRBJ2-1
CDR3 DNA: TGCAGTGCCCTGATTCGACTAGCGGGAGTGGCAGATGAGCAGTTCTTC
CDR3 protein: CSALIRLAGVADEQFF

D gene: TRBD1
V gene: TRBV6-5
clone size: few
J gene: TRBJ2-2
CDR3 DNA: TGTGCCAGCAGTAGTGAGGCAGGGGGTACTAAAAGGGAGCTGTTTTTT
CDR3 protein: CASSSEAGGTKRELFF

D gene: NA
V gene: TRBV18
clone size: few
J gene: TRBJ1-1
CDR3 DNA: TGTGCCAGCTCTCGGCAGGAGGGAACTGAAGCTTTCTTT
CDR3 protein: CASSRQEGTEAFF

D gene: NA
V gene: TRBV11-2
clone size: NA
J gene: TRBJ2-1
CDR3 DNA: TGTGCCAGCAGCCCCCACACCAGCTCCTACAATGAGCAGTTCTTC
CDR3 protein: CASSPHTSSYNEQFF

D gene: NA
V gene: TRBV25-1
clone size: few
J gene: TRBJ1-6
CDR3 DNA: TGTGCCAGCAGTGATCGCGCTTTGTGGCATAATTCACCCCTCCACTTT
CDR3 protein: CASSDRALWHNSPLHF

D gene: TRBD1
V gene: TRBV6-5
clone size: NA
J gene: TRBJ1-2
CDR3 DNA: TGTGCCAGCAGTTCAGAACAGGGGGCGGATTTAAGCTATGGCTACACCTTC
CDR3 protein: CASSSEQGADLSYGYTF

D gene: NA
V gene: TRBV29-1
clone size: NA
J gene: TRBJ1-5
CDR3 DNA: TGCAGCGTTGCCGACGGGAGCAATCAGCCCCAGCATTTT
CDR3 protein: CSVADGSNQPQHF

D gene: TRBD1
V gene: TRBV29-1
clone size: few
J gene: TRBJ1-1
CDR3 DNA: TGCAGCGTTGAGGGGGGACAGGGGGCTTCTGAAGCTTTCTTT
CDR3 protein: CSVEGGQGASEAFF

D gene: NA
V gene: TRBV6-6
clone size: few
J gene: TRBJ1-5
CDR3 DNA: TGTGCCAGCAGTCTCAAAGGGGGGACGTCGCAGCCCCAGCATTTT
CDR3 protein: CASSLKGGTSQPQHF

D gene: NA
V gene: TRBV4-3
clone size: many
J gene: TRBJ1-5
CDR3 DNA: TGCGCCAGCAGCCAAGAAACGGGCGGCAATCAGCCCCAGCATTTT
CDR3 protein: CASSQETGGNQPQHF

D gene: NA
V gene: TRBV7-2
clone size: NA
J gene: TRBJ1-1
CDR3 DNA: TGTGCCAGCAGCCGAGACGGGCGGAACACTGAAGCTTTCTTT
CDR3 protein: CASSRDGRNTEAFF

D gene: TRBD1
V gene: TRBV29-1
clone size: many
J gene: TRBJ2-1
CDR3 DNA: TGCAGCGTTCAGGACAGGTACCACAATGAGCAGTTCTTC
CDR3 protein: CSVQDRYHNEQFF

D gene: NA
V gene: TRBV6-5
clone size: few
J gene: TRBJ2-7
CDR3 DNA: TGTGCCAGCAGTTACTCTAGCTCCTACGAGCAGTACTTC
CDR3 protein: CASSYSSSYEQYF

D gene: TRBD2
V gene: TRBV7-6
clone size: NA
J gene: TRBJ2-7
CDR3 DNA: TGTGCCAGCAGCTTTTCTAGCGGCGAGCAGTACTTC
CDR3 protein: CASSFSSGEQYF

D gene: NA
V gene: TRBV7-6
clone size: NA
J gene: TRBJ2-2
CDR3 DNA: TGTGCCAGCAGCTTAAGGACTTCCACCGGGGAGCTGTTTTTT
CDR3 protein: CASSLRTSTGELFF

D gene: NA
V gene: TRBV5-4
clone size: many
J gene: TRBJ2-3
CDR3 DNA: TGTGCCAGCAGTCCGAACCGGGCAACCTCGGGAGATACGCAGTATTTT
CDR3 protein: CASSPNRATSGDTQYF

D gene: NA
V gene: TRBV28
clone size: NA
J gene: TRBJ1-1
CDR3 DNA: TGTGCCAGCATATCTGGGCAAAAAGCTTTCTTT
CDR3 protein: CASISGQKAFF

D gene: NA
V gene: TRBV29-1
clone size: many
J gene: TRBJ2-3
CDR3 DNA: TGCAGCGTTGAGGGGGGTACAGATACGCAGTATTTT
CDR3 protein: CSVEGGTDTQYF

D gene: TRBD2
V gene: TRBV30
clone size: few
J gene: TRBJ2-1
CDR3 DNA: TGTGCCTGGAGCACCGCCCGACTAGCGGGGAAGCAGTTCTTC
CDR3 protein: CAWSTARLAGKQFF

D gene: NA
V gene: TRBV7-6
clone size: few
J gene: TRBJ1-5
CDR3 DNA: TGTGCCAGCAGCTTATCTGGGGCACAGCTTGGGCCCCAGCATTTT
CDR3 protein: CASSLSGAQLGPQHF

D gene: TRBD1
V gene: TRBV12-3/TRBV12-4
clone size: few
J gene: TRBJ1-4
CDR3 DNA: TGTGCCAGCAGAGTAGGGACAGGGAGTGAAAAACTGTTTTTT
CDR3 protein: CASRVGTGSEKLFF

D gene: NA
V gene: TRBV29-1
clone size: many
J gene: TRBJ2-7
CDR3 DNA: TGCAGCGTTAGGGGCAGGGCCCGCTACGAGCAGTACTTC
CDR3 protein: CSVRGRARYEQYF

D gene: NA
V gene: TRBV6-2/TRBV6-3
clone size: NA
J gene: TRBJ2-7
CDR3 DNA: TGTGCCAGCAGTTACTCTATAGGGACCGCCATCTCCTACGAGCAGTACTTC
CDR3 protein: CASSYSIGTAISYEQYF

D gene: NA
V gene: TRBV7-3
clone size: NA
J gene: TRBJ2-5
CDR3 DNA: TGTGCCAGCAGCCCCTATACGGGAGAGACCCAGTACTTC
CDR3 protein: CASSPYTGETQYF

D gene: NA
V gene: TRBV12-3/TRBV12-4
clone size: few
J gene: TRBJ2-2
CDR3 DNA: TGTGCCAGCAGGCGGGACAGCAACACCGGGGAGCTGTTTTTT
CDR3 protein: CASRRDSNTGELFF

D gene: TRBD2
V gene: TRBV11-2
clone size: few
J gene: TRBJ2-1
CDR3 DNA: TGTGCCAGCAGCTTAAAGGGACTAGCGGGAACTTACAATGAGCAGTTCTTC
CDR3 protein: CASSLKGLAGTYNEQFF

D gene: NA
V gene: TRBV28
clone size: few
J gene: TRBJ1-1
CDR3 DNA: TGTGCCAGCAAGGAGGGGGGGATGAACACTGAAGCTTTCTTT
CDR3 protein: CASKEGGMNTEAFF

D gene: NA
V gene: TRBV2
clone size: few
J gene: TRBJ2-2
CDR3 DNA: TGTGCCAGCAGCCAGAATAGAAGGGATTTTCACACCGGGGAGCTGTTTTTT
CDR3 protein: CASSQNRRDFHTGELFF

D gene: NA
V gene: TRBV5-1
clone size: NA
J gene: TRBJ1-5
CDR3 DNA: TGCGCCAGCAGCTTGGACGGGAATCAGCCCCAGCATTTT
CDR3 protein: CASSLDGNQPQHF

D gene: TRBD1
V gene: TRBV5-6
clone size: NA
J gene: TRBJ2-1
CDR3 DNA: TGTGCCAGCAGCTTTTGGCAGGGGGCTTACAATGAGCAGTTCTTC
CDR3 protein: CASSFWQGAYNEQFF

D gene: TRBD1
V gene: TRBV5-5
clone size: few
J gene: TRBJ1-1
CDR3 DNA: TGTGCCAGCAGCTGGGACAGGCTGATCTGGGAAGCTTTCTTT
CDR3 protein: CASSWDRLIWEAFF

D gene: TRBD1
V gene: TRBV4-3
clone size: NA
J gene: TRBJ2-6
CDR3 DNA: TGCGCCAGCAGCGAACAGGGGCTCGGGGCCAACGTCCTGACTTTC
CDR3 protein: CASSEQGLGANVLTF